This T cell receptor beta chain came from a study of blood T cell repertoires in COVID-19. Study-wide context: Samples taken during acute and convalescent COVID-19 were collected in the United States, Italy and Spain.

Across about 22 US areas, participants ranged in age from about 18 to 89 years. Participants were placed into cohorts based on the clinical history they reported. Original methodology: Nucleated cell number was recorded as an estimate derived from reference gene primer amplification. Produced via immunoSEQ multiplex PCR; TCRdb's table is partial and in-frame only. V, J and clone size reflect that table, while D and trimming were determined from the DNA. The table has around 150,000 clones, around 80% seen once. The sequence came from a woman aged 55 to 70 who had recovered from COVID-19. Sample: PBMCs or T cells enriched from blood (not recorded which).

The CDR3 bases are TGCGCCAGCAGCCCCCCCGGACAGGCGATAGGGGCTGAAGCTTTCTTT. Protein product: CASSPPGQAIGAEAFF. This chain joins TRBV5-1 and TRBJ1-1, with 7 bases fitting TRBD1. The CDR3 extends over 16 amino acids. V lost 4 bases, J lost 6 bases, and 15 bases stayed unmatched. Germline CDR1 reads SGHRS; CDR2 reads YFSETQ.